These 4 T cell receptor beta chains were sequenced from one sample in a study of T cells after yellow fever vaccination (dated by TCRdb to 2018 to 2020). Receptors were amplified or captured by 5' RACE. Sequencing instrument: Illumina HiSeq 2500. The raw public reads went through TCRdb reprocessing: fastp at Q25, MiXCR clone calling, in-frame beta chains kept. Identical CDR3 protein sequences are pooled into one entry, listed with their most common genes and DNA. The sample includes 620,000 or so distinct CDR3 sequences, with roughly an eighth observed a single time. The leading ten clones occupy 14% to 15% of the sample. Sample treatment or condition, as interpreted from the label and publication: live attenuated yellow fever vaccine strain. This specimen consisted of PBMCs, obtained on the day of the yellow fever booster vaccination. All receptors come from a young man who received the YFV17D yellow fever vaccine.

J is TRBJ1-2 and V is TRBV6-5, with D perhaps TRBD1 (6 bases). The germline V and J ends were trimmed by 7 bases and 8 bases, with 14 bases remaining between them. The CDR3 has 12 residues. Per germline, CDR1 MNHEY and CDR2 SVGAGI. CDR3 nucleotide sequence: TGTGCCAGCACGCAGGGGATTCACGGCTACACCTTC. Translated, it gives CASTQGIHGYTF.

The chain links TRBV9 to TRBJ2-1; TRBD1 agrees at 9 bases. The CDR3 contains 16 residues. CDR1 is SGDLS, CDR2 YYNGEE, per germline. Germline trimming cut 2 bases from V and 6 bases from J; bases unmatched to any gene: 9. DNA of the CDR3: TGTGCCAGCAGCGTGACCCCGGGACAGGGACTCAATGAGCAGTTCTTC. Protein sequence: CASSVTPGQGLNEQFF.

This chain joins TRBV20-1 and TRBJ2-7; tentatively, D is TRBD1 (5 bases). V was pared by 3 bases and J by 3 bases, with 15 bases between. Germline V gene lookup returns CDR1 DFQATT and CDR2 SNEGSKA (reference sequence). The CDR3 is made up of 14 amino acids. The CDR3 here is CSASTDQGDYEQYF. The CDR3 bases are TGCAGTGCTAGTACCGACCAGGGCGACTACGAGCAGTACTTC.

The chain uses TRBV18 and TRBJ1-5; TRBD1 might be the D (5 bases). CDR3 size: 13 residues. Germline CDR1 reads KGHSH; CDR2 reads LQKENI. The V end was cut by 6 bases, the J end by 8 bases, with 14 bases between. CDR3 sequence reads: CASSPGREEPQHF. In nucleotides, the CDR3 is TGTGCCAGCTCCCCGGGACGCGAGGAGCCCCAGCATTTT. The entire variable domain, with the rest obtained from reference TRBV18 and TRBJ1-5, is as follows: NAGVMQNPRHLVRRRGQEARLRCSPMKGHSHVYWYRQLPEEGLKFMVYLQKENIIDESGMPKERFSAEFPKEGPSILRIQQVVRGDSAAYFCASSPGREEPQHFGDGTRLSIL.